Below are 7 T cell receptor beta chains sequenced from a single sample in a study of T-cell memory formation after mild COVID-19. TCRdb reanalysed the 5' RACE reads using MiXCR and keeps one entry per CDR3 protein. The table includes about 38,000 distinct CDR3 sequences, more than 9.5% detected once. Sequencing used PBMCs or a T cell subset sorted from them (not recorded which). These receptors were collected from a man younger than 35 who had mild COVID-19 (a few samples of this study predate the infection). Cell type and time point are not known.

This clonotype was observed at least ten times. The chain links TRBV7-9 to TRBJ2-5; a weak D match, TRBD1 (6 bases). The germline V and J ends were trimmed by 3 bases and 2 bases, with 10 bases remaining between them. CDR3 size: 14 residues. Germline V gene data show CDR1 as SEHNR and CDR2 as FQNEAQ (reference sequence). The CDR3 coding sequence is TGTGCCAGCAGCTTGCAGACAGGTCAAGAGACCCAGTACTTC. Protein: CASSLQTGQETQYF.

At least ten counts were recorded for this clonotype. The CDR3 loop is CAITYSDIYNEQFF. In DNA form, the CDR3 reads TGTGCCATCACCTATAGTGATATCTACAATGAGCAGTTCTTC. The V and J genes are TRBV10-3 and TRBJ2-1, with D unclear. This CDR3 region has 14 residues. The ends were cut back, 7 bases at V and 3 bases at J, with 13 bases in the middle. Looked up from germline, CDR1 is ENHRY and CDR2 is SYGVKD.

The V call is TRBV29-1, the J call TRBJ1-1, with unresolved D. This CDR3 is built from 13 residues. Trimming shortened V by 3 bases and J by 1 base, and 9 bases separated the two germline ends. Germline lookup yields CDR1 SQVTM and CDR2 ANQGSEA. As DNA, the CDR3 is TGCAGCGTTGATCCGAGGACGAACACTGAAGCTTTCTTT. Translated, it gives CSVDPRTNTEAFF.

This clonotype was picked up many times. One end of the junction is discordant with germline, which a read error may explain. The CDR3 sequence: CSARAAREYVF. Written as DNA, the CDR3 is TGCAGTGCTAGAGCGGCCAGGGAGTACGTCTTC. The chain carries TRBV20-1 and TRBJ2-1; D could derive from TRBD1 or TRBD2 (5 bases each). CDR3 length equals 11 residues. Per the germline V gene, CDR1 is DFQATT and CDR2 is SNEGSKA (reference sequence).

In this sample, this clonotype turned up a few times. The chain combines TRBV4-3 with TRBJ1-1; 7 nucleotides line up with TRBD1. V shed 0 bases and J 2 bases; nucleotides not matched to a gene: 6. The germline V gene encodes CDR1 LGHNA and CDR2 YSLEER. This CDR3 is 16 amino acids long. The CDR3 here is CASSQDSAGGNTEAFF. CDR3 DNA: TGCGCCAGCAGCCAAGATTCGGCAGGGGGTAACACTGAAGCTTTCTTT.

The sample holds many counts of this clonotype. The rearrangement uses TRBV12-3 or TRBV12-4 and TRBJ1-5, with 7 nucleotides matching TRBD1. This CDR3 has 13 amino acids. V lost 5 bases and J lost 4; bases outside the gene matches: 2. In DNA form, the CDR3 reads TGTGCCAGCAGTCCACAGGGGAATCAGCCCCAGCATTTT. This sequence encodes CASSPQGNQPQHF.

This clonotype was observed many times. The V and J genes are TRBV7-3 and TRBJ1-6; tentatively, D is TRBD1 (5 bases). V lost 5 bases to trimming and J lost 10 bases, with 15 bases between them. Germline assignment: CDR1 SGHTA and CDR2 FQGTGA. CDR3 length equals 14 residues. CDR3 amino acids: CASSKGSLGSPLHF. Here the CDR3 DNA reads TGTGCCAGCAGCAAGGGGTCCCTTGGATCACCCCTCCACTTT.